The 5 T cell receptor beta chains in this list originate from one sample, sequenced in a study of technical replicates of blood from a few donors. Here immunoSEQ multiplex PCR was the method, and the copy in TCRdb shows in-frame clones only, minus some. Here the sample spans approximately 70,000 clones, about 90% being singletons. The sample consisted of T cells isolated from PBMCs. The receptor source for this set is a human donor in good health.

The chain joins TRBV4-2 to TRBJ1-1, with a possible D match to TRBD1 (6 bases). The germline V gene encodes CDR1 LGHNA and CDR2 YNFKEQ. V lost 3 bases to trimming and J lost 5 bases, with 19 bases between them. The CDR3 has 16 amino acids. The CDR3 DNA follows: TGTGCCAGCAGCCACCAATTGACAGGTCTAGAGACTGAAGCTTTCTTT. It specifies CASSHQLTGLETEAFF.

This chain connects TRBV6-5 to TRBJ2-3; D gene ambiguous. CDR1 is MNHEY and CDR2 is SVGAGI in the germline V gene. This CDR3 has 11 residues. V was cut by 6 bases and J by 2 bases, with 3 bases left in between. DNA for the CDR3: TGTGCCAGCAGGGCCACAGATACGCAGTATTTT. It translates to CASRATDTQYF.

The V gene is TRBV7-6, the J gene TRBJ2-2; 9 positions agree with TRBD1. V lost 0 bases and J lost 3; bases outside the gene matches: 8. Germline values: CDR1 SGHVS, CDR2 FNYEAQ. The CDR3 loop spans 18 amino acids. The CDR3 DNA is TGTGCCAGCAGCTTAGCGTTACAGGGGGCGTTGTACACCGGGGAGCTGTTTTTT. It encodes CASSLALQGALYTGELFF.

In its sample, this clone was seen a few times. The CDR3 DNA is TGCGCCAGCAGCCAGACAGGCTTGCTCACTGAAGCTTTCTTT. Translation: CASSQTGLLTEAFF. The chain has TRBV4-1 and TRBJ1-1; D is perhaps TRBD1 (6 bases). Germline assignment: CDR1 MGHRA and CDR2 YSYEKL. This CDR3 region has 14 residues. V gave up 3 bases and J gave up 4 bases, with 12 bases separating them.

The CDR3 DNA reads as TGTGCCAGCAGCCCCCAAGGGGCGAGCAATCAGCCCCAGCATTTT. Protein: CASSPQGASNQPQHF. The V gene is TRBV5-5, the J gene TRBJ1-5; TRBD1 might be the D (5 bases). The CDR3 length is 15 residues. V was cut by 4 bases and J by 1 base, with 12 bases left in between. Germline V gene data show CDR1 as SGHKS and CDR2 as YYEKEE (reference sequence).